This TCR beta chain emerged from a study of blood T cell repertoires in COVID-19. About the study: T cells, B-cell-depleted T cells, or PBMCs provided the cDNA or gDNA that served as material.

Losses at the gene ends were 5 bases for V and 0 bases for J; bases not matched to a gene: 5. CDR1 and CDR2 (germline): ENHRY, SYGVKD. CDR3 size: 17 residues. Method: immunoSEQ multiplex PCR; TCRdb's copy keeps in-frame clones and lacks some. The table lists tens of thousands of clones, more than 80% of them singletons. V gene TRBV10-3 combines with J gene TRBJ2-2; 11 bases match TRBD2. The source material was peripheral blood. This receptor was taken from a man under 40 with acute or convalescent COVID-19. The CDR3 loop is CAISTSGGPSNTGELFF. The CDR3 DNA reads TGTGCCATCAGTACTAGCGGGGGCCCCTCGAACACCGGGGAGCTGTTTTTT.